A single sample gave rise to the 4 T cell receptor beta chains below, sequenced in a study of T cell responses to AZD1222 COVID-19 vaccine. This table comes from immunoSEQ multiplex PCR, and its TCRdb copy is limited to in-frame clones, with some not included. This table holds 100,000 to 150,000 clones, around 92% found once. Source: peripheral blood, taken on day 0 of AZD1222 vaccination. The receptors derive from an adult in good health.

The rearrangement joins TRBV25-1 to TRBJ1-1; no reliable D call. From germline, CDR1 is MGHDK and CDR2 SYGVNS. V gave up 7 bases and J gave up 6 bases, with 18 bases separating them. CDR3 length: 14 residues. The CDR3 region has the DNA TGTGCCAGCAATTTGGGCGGAGAGTGGGCTGAAGCTTTCTTT. It codes for CASNLGGEWAEAFF.

V and J are TRBV2 and TRBJ1-2; TRBD1 matches 10 bases. The V gene's germline CDR1 is SNHLY and CDR2 FYNNEI. Trimming at V came to 4 bases and at J to 8 bases, leaving 7 bases not matched to a gene. The CDR3 contains 14 residues. Here the CDR3 reads CASSVRDRGEGYTF. CDR3 DNA: TGTGCCAGCAGTGTTCGGGACAGGGGTGAAGGCTACACCTTC.

Only one count was recorded for this clone. The rearrangement joins TRBV6-5 to TRBJ1-5, with TRBD1 matching 7 bases. J lost 0 bases, V lost 10 bases, and 6 bases had no gene match. Germline CDR1 is MNHEY and CDR2 is SVGAGI. The CDR3 length is 14 residues. The DNA for the CDR3 is TGTGCCACCGGGACAGAATTTAGCAATCAGCCCCAGCATTTT. Amino acids: CATGTEFSNQPQHF.

This chain links TRBV5-1 with TRBJ1-2, with D hard to call. Trimming cost V 0 bases and J 7 bases, with 13 bases left between them. Germline V gives CDR1 SGHRS, CDR2 YFSETQ. This CDR3 spans 14 amino acids. CDR3 nucleotide sequence: TGCGCCAGCAGCTTGGGATCAGAATTGGGTGGCTACACCTTC. Translation: CASSLGSELGGYTF.